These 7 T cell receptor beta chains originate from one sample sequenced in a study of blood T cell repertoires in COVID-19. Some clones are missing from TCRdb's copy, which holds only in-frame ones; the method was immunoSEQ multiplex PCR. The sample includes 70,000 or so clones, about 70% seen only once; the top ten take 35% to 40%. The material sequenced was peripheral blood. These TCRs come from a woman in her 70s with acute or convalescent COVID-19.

CDR3 DNA sequence: TGTGCCAGCAGCGCGGGCTTGGGGGGTCTGGTCGGCTACACCTTC. This translates into CASSAGLGGLVGYTF. The rearrangement uses TRBV9 and TRBJ1-2; D might be TRBD1 (5 bases). Germline values: CDR1 SGDLS, CDR2 YYNGEE. This CDR3 has 15 residues. V lost 3 bases, J lost 8 bases, and 20 bases lay in between.

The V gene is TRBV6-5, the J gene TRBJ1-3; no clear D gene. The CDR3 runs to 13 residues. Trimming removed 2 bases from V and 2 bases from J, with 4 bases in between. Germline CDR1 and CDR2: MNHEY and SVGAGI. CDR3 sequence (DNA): TGTGCCAGCAGTTACCGTACTGGAAACACCATATATTTT. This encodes CASSYRTGNTIYF.

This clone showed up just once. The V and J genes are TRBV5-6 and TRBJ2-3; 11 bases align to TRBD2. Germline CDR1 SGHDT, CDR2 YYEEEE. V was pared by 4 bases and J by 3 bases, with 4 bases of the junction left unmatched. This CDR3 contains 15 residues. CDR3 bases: TGTGCCAGCAGCACCAGGACTAGCGGGACAGATACGCAGTATTTT. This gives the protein CASSTRTSGTDTQYF.

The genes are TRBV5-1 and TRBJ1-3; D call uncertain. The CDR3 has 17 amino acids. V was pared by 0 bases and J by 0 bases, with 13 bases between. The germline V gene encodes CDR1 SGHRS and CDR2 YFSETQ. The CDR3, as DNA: TGCGCCAGCAGCTTGGGGTTTGGCGGCCTCTCTGGAAACACCATATATTTT. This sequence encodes CASSLGFGGLSGNTIYF.

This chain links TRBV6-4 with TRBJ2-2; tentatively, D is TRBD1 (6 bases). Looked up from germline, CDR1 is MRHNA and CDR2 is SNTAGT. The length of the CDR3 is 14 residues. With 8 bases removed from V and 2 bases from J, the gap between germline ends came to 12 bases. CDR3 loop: CASRTDFNTGELFF. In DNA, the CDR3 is TGTGCCAGCCGGACAGACTTTAACACCGGGGAGCTGTTTTTT.

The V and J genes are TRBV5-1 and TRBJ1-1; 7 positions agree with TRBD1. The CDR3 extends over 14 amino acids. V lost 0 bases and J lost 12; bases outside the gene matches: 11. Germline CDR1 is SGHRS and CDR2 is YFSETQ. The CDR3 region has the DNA TGCGCCAGCAGCTTGGGACAGGGTGATTTGACGACTTTCTTT. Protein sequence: CASSLGQGDLTTFF. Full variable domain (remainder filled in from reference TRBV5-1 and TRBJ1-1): KAGVTQTPRYLIKTRGQQVTLSCSPISGHRSVSWYQQTPGQGLQFLFEYFSETQRNKGNFPGRFSGRQFSNSRSEMNVSTLELGDSALYLCASSLGQGDLTTFFGQGTRLTVV.

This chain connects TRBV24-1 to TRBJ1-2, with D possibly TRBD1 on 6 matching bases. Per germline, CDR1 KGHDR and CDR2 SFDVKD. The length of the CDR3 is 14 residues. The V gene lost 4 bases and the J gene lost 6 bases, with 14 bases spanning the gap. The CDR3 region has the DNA TGTGCCACCAGTGACACGGACAGCCGCCATGGCTACACCTTC. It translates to CATSDTDSRHGYTF.